The 12 T cell receptor beta chains in this list originate from one sample, sequenced in a study of spatial heterogeneity in lung cancer. MiXCR was run by TCRdb on the 5' RACE reads, yielding one entry per CDR3 protein. The sample includes roughly 39,000 distinct CDR3 sequences, approximately 7% of them seen just once. Time point given: sample taken at primary tumor resection. The study sequenced unsorted whole RNA from tumor, nontumor lung or frozen PBMC. The source was PBMCs, collected at surgery. Every receptor here comes from a female donor with early-stage non-small cell lung cancer.

This clonotype was counted ten times or more. The V gene is TRBV18, the J gene TRBJ1-5; D unclear. Germline V gene lookup returns CDR1 KGHSH and CDR2 LQKENI. This CDR3 spans 14 amino acids. V was clipped by 4 bases and J by 1 base, with 8 bases between them. The CDR3 sequence: CASSQAPSNQPQHF. DNA for the CDR3: TGTGCCAGCTCACAGGCGCCGAGCAATCAGCCCCAGCATTTT.

Only a few counts were recorded for this clonotype. V and J are TRBV2 and TRBJ1-5; tentative D call: TRBD1 (5 bases). In germline, CDR1 is SNHLY, CDR2 FYNNEI. V was cut by 2 bases and J by 9 bases, with 8 bases left in between. The CDR3 runs 12 residues. CDR3 sequence: CASSENQGPQHF. CDR3 bases: TGTGCCAGCAGTGAAAATCAGGGGCCCCAGCATTTT. The entire variable domain, with the rest obtained from reference TRBV2 and TRBJ1-5, is as follows: EPEVTQTPSHQVTQMGQEVILRCVPISNHLYFYWYRQILGQKVEFLVSFYNNEISEKSEIFDDQFSVERPDGSNFTLKIRSTKLEDSAMYFCASSENQGPQHFGDGTRLSIL.

The sample holds many counts of this clonotype. The CDR3: CASSQHYRSGNTIYF. The CDR3 region has the DNA TGCGCCAGCAGCCAACATTACAGGTCCGGAAACACCATATATTTT. The chain joins TRBV4-3 to TRBJ1-3, with D possibly TRBD1 on 5 matching bases. CDR1 is LGHNA and CDR2 is YSLEER in the germline V gene. This CDR3 has 15 residues. Trimming stripped 2 bases from V and 4 bases from J, with 12 bases between.

Many counts were recorded for this clonotype. This sequence joins TRBV5-1 and TRBJ2-2, with a tentative D call TRBD1 (6 bases). Germline CDR1 SGHRS, CDR2 YFSETQ. Deletions cut 4 bases from V and 4 bases from J, with 14 bases between. The CDR3 length is 15 residues. CDR3 residues: CASSGGLVPTGELFF. DNA of the CDR3: TGCGCCAGCAGCGGGGGCTTGGTACCCACCGGGGAGCTGTTTTTT.

The chain uses TRBV15 and TRBJ2-5, with D possibly matching TRBD1 (6 bases). Trimming cost V 1 base and J 2 bases, with 8 bases left between them. The germline CDR1 and CDR2 sequences are LNHNV and YYDKDF (reference sequence). CDR3 size: 14 residues. The CDR3 DNA sequence: TGTGCCACCAGCAGAGGGGACAAGCAAGAGACCCAGTACTTC. As protein: CATSRGDKQETQYF. The whole variable domain, remainder taken from reference TRBV15 and TRBJ2-5, is DAMVIQNPRYQVTQFGKPVTLSCSQTLNHNVMYWYQQKSSQAPKLLFHYYDKDFNNEADTPDNFQSRRPNTSFCFLDIRSPGLGDTAMYLCATSRGDKQETQYFGPGTRLLVL.

The chain joins TRBV6-5 to TRBJ2-3, with D possibly called TRBD1 or TRBD2 (5 bases each). The CDR3 is 14 residues long. V lost 7 bases and J 1 base, leaving 12 bases between the germline ends. CDR1 is MNHEY, CDR2 SVGAGI, per germline. CDR3 nucleotide sequence: TGTGCCAGCAAAATACCGGGGCGCACAGATACGCAGTATTTT. Translated, it gives CASKIPGRTDTQYF.

This clonotype was counted between two and nine times. A much larger clonotype is one base distant, so this may be a read error. The rearrangement uses TRBV29-1 and TRBJ1-1; D is ambiguous. Germline assignment: CDR1 SQVTM and CDR2 ANQGSEA. This CDR3 comprises 13 residues. CDR3 in DNA: TGCAGCGCTGCAGGATTTATGAACACTGCAGCTTTCTTT. Its translation: CSAAGFMNTAAFF.

The rearrangement joins TRBV27 to TRBJ1-6; 9 positions match TRBD1. From germline, CDR1 is MNHEY and CDR2 SMNVEV (reference sequence). The CDR3 is 13 amino acids. Trimming took 6 bases from V and 7 from J; bases not matched to a gene: 1. In nucleotides, the CDR3 is TGTGCCAGCAGAGGGACAGGGAATTCACCCCTCCACTTT. Translating gives CASRGTGNSPLHF.

This clonotype showed up many times. The chain employs TRBV29-1 and TRBJ1-2, with D possibly matching TRBD1 (5 bases). V lost 4 bases, J lost 2 bases, and 5 bases lay in between. The CDR3 loop spans 11 amino acids. Germline-derived CDR1 and CDR2 are SQVTM and ANQGSEA. The CDR3 sequence: CSVAGNYGYTF. The CDR3, as DNA: TGCAGCGTTGCAGGGAACTATGGCTACACCTTC.

This rearrangement joins TRBV2 to TRBJ1-1; 7 bases agree with TRBD1. The length of the CDR3 is 13 residues. The V and J ends lost 10 bases and 1 base, in that order; junction bases with no gene match: 6. The germline V gene encodes CDR1 SNHLY and CDR2 FYNNEI. CDR3 residues: CAIDRDRNTEAFF. In DNA form, the CDR3 reads TGTGCCATTGACCGGGACAGGAACACTGAAGCTTTCTTT.

This clonotype was counted only a few times. This chain links TRBV6-5 with TRBJ2-1, with a tentative D call TRBD2 (6 bases). The CDR3 length is 13 residues. Per germline, CDR1 MNHEY and CDR2 SVGAGI. V lost 6 bases and J lost 3, with 9 bases in between. The CDR3 coding sequence is TGTGCCAGCAGGTCCGGGGGCTACAATGAGCAGTTCTTC. This codes for CASRSGGYNEQFF.

This clonotype was found many times. J is TRBJ1-1 and V is TRBV25-1, with D unresolved. Germline V gene lookup returns CDR1 MGHDK and CDR2 SYGVNS. Trimming took off 7 bases at V and 0 bases at J, with 6 bases between the two ends. This CDR3 is built from 12 residues. The CDR3 spells CASTALNTEAFF. The CDR3 coding sequence is TGTGCCAGCACGGCTCTGAACACTGAAGCTTTCTTT. Based on the CDR3 plus reference TRBV25-1 and TRBJ1-1, the full variable domain is EADIYQTPRYLVIGTGKKITLECSQTMGHDKMYWYQQDPGMELHLIHYSYGVNSTEKGDLSSESTVSRIRTEHFPLTLESARPSHTSQYLCASTALNTEAFFGQGTRLTVV.